Presented here are 17 T cell receptor beta chains from one specimen sequenced in a study of T cell responses to AZD1222 COVID-19 vaccine. Some clones are missing from TCRdb's copy, which holds only in-frame ones; the method was immunoSEQ multiplex PCR. The sample records more than 65,000 clones, roughly 80% being singletons. Here the sequenced sample was peripheral blood, taken 28 days after the second AZD1222 dose. These receptors were taken from an adult who received the AZD1222 COVID-19 vaccine.

This chain joins TRBV27 and TRBJ2-2; D is undetermined. V lost 1 base and J lost 9, with 9 bases in between. The germline gives CDR1 MNHEY, CDR2 SMNVEV (reference sequence). This CDR3 is 13 amino acids long. The CDR3 region has the DNA TGTGCCAGCAGTTTATGGGCAGGTTGGGAGCTGTTTTTT. It specifies CASSLWAGWELFF.

The chain is built from TRBV5-4 and TRBJ2-5; tentatively, D is TRBD2 (5 bases). The CDR3 sequence is 13 residues long. Germline V gene lookup returns CDR1 SGHNT and CDR2 YYREEE (reference sequence). V lost 3 bases and J lost 2, with 8 bases in between. The CDR3 DNA follows: TGTGCCAGCAGCTCTCGGGATCAAGAGACCCAGTACTTC. Amino acid sequence: CASSSRDQETQYF.

This chain joins TRBV9 and TRBJ2-3; a weak D match, TRBD1 (6 bases). The CDR3 sequence is 16 residues long. The germline gives CDR1 SGDLS, CDR2 YYNGEE. V dropped 1 base and J dropped 6 bases, with 18 bases sitting between them. The CDR3 reads CASSVRGDAQGDTQYF. In DNA, the CDR3 is TGTGCCAGCAGCGTAAGAGGGGACGCACAGGGTGATACGCAGTATTTT.

This clone was picked up one time. The chain is built from TRBV10-1 and TRBJ2-3, with 14 bases fitting TRBD2. CDR3 length: 17 residues. Germline V gives CDR1 WNHNN, CDR2 SYGVQD (reference sequence). Germline trimming cut 5 bases from V and 1 base from J; bases unmatched to any gene: 5. CDR3 sequence reads: CASSSMGLAGGTDTQYF. The DNA of the CDR3 is TGCGCCAGCAGTTCCATGGGACTAGCGGGAGGCACAGATACGCAGTATTTT.

The rearrangement joins TRBV29-1 to TRBJ1-2; D gene ambiguous. The ends were cut back, 0 bases at V and 7 bases at J, with 15 bases in the middle. This CDR3 contains 14 residues. The germline V gene has CDR1 SQVTM and CDR2 ANQGSEA. CDR3 DNA: TGCAGCGTTGAAGATCAATTAAGGGTTGCTGGCTACACCTTC. Translating it yields CSVEDQLRVAGYTF.

This clone has just one count. This rearrangement joins TRBV24-1 to TRBJ2-1, with 11 bases lining up with TRBD2. The CDR3 consists of 15 residues. From germline, CDR1 is KGHDR and CDR2 SFDVKD. V was clipped by 3 bases and J by 8 bases; unmatched bases: 5. The CDR3 region is CATSDGSGRAYEQFF. In DNA, the CDR3 is TGTGCCACCAGTGATGGTAGCGGGAGGGCCTATGAGCAGTTCTTC.

The chain carries TRBV18 and TRBJ2-2; no clear D. The germline V gene encodes CDR1 KGHSH and CDR2 LQKENI. This CDR3 is built from 15 residues. Between the trimmed V and J ends, which lost 1 base and 2 bases, there was a span of 8 bases. This CDR3 reads CASSPQDANTGELFF. In DNA, the CDR3 is TGTGCCAGCTCACCACAGGATGCAAACACCGGGGAGCTGTTTTTT.

This chain joins TRBV14 and TRBJ1-4; D call uncertain. V was pared by 4 bases and J by 8 bases, with 11 bases between. This CDR3 has 13 amino acids. CDR1 and CDR2 (germline): SGHDN, FVKESK. In DNA form, the CDR3 reads TGTGCCAGCAGCCGGATCGGTAGCGAAAAACTGTTTTTT. Encoded protein: CASSRIGSEKLFF.

The chain uses TRBV19 and TRBJ1-2; 10 bases match TRBD1. The V gene's germline CDR1 is LNHDA and CDR2 SQIVND (reference sequence). This CDR3 has 15 residues. The junction had 7 bases not matched to a gene; V was cut back by 5 bases and J by 4 bases. Here the CDR3 reads CASSLRTGGVYGYTF. The CDR3 DNA follows: TGTGCCAGTAGTCTGAGGACAGGGGGAGTCTATGGCTACACCTTC.

The chain recombines TRBV7-9 with TRBJ2-1; D is unclear. Trimming left V 5 bases short and J 5 bases short, with 7 bases between. The CDR3 extends over 12 amino acids. Germline assignment: CDR1 SEHNR and CDR2 FQNEAQ (reference sequence). The CDR3, as DNA: TGTGCCAGCAGCCTACTCGACAATGAGCAGTTCTTC. Its translation: CASSLLDNEQFF.

J is TRBJ2-4 and V is TRBV5-1, with 7 bases that match TRBD1. Unmatched junction bases numbered 11, after V lost 5 bases and J lost 0 bases. Germline CDR1 SGHRS, CDR2 YFSETQ. This CDR3 spans 17 amino acids. This chain's CDR3 is CASSYGQESLAKNIQYF. For the CDR3, the DNA is TGCGCCAGCAGTTACGGACAGGAGAGCCTAGCCAAAAACATTCAGTACTTC.

This rearrangement joins TRBV5-4 to TRBJ2-1; D remains ambiguous. The CDR3 sequence is 14 residues long. V was clipped by 4 bases and J by 0 bases, with 8 bases between them. The germline V gene encodes CDR1 SGHNT and CDR2 YYREEE (reference sequence). CDR3 sequence reads: CASSPRGSYNEQFF. The CDR3 DNA is TGTGCCAGCAGCCCCCGAGGCTCCTACAATGAGCAGTTCTTC.

The chain couples TRBV4-1 to TRBJ2-3, with unresolved D. In germline, CDR1 is MGHRA, CDR2 YSYEKL. V was pared by 0 bases and J by 2 bases, with 9 bases between. The CDR3 loop spans 15 amino acids. CDR3 sequence reads: CASSQEIRNTDTQYF. The CDR3 DNA follows: TGCGCCAGCAGCCAAGAAATCCGGAACACAGATACGCAGTATTTT.

This rearrangement joins TRBV6-5 to TRBJ2-7; D perhaps matches TRBD1 (6 bases). The V end was cut by 5 bases, the J end by 2 bases, with 13 bases between. The CDR3 length is 14 residues. Germline loops: CDR1 MNHEY, CDR2 SVGAGI. CDR3 DNA sequence: TGTGCCAGCAGTCGGACAGTGAGGACCTACGAGCAGTACTTC. This encodes CASSRTVRTYEQYF.

This clone was seen more than once but under ten times. The genes are TRBV30 and TRBJ2-1, with D tentatively TRBD1 or TRBD2 (5 bases each). V lost 0 bases and J 5 bases, leaving 14 bases between the germline ends. The CDR3 sequence is 15 residues long. The germline gives CDR1 GTSNPN, CDR2 SVGIG (reference sequence). The CDR3 loop reads CAWSVPGPPHNEQFF. The DNA of the CDR3 is TGTGCCTGGAGTGTACCGGGACCACCCCACAATGAGCAGTTCTTC.

The chain is built from TRBV30 and TRBJ2-1; tentatively, D is TRBD2 (6 bases). Trimming removed 2 bases from V and 7 bases from J, with 15 bases in between. The CDR3 totals 14 residues. Germline values: CDR1 GTSNPN, CDR2 SVGIG (reference sequence). The CDR3 DNA reads TGTGCCTGGAGTCGCCGCGGACTAAGGAATGAGCAGTTCTTC. It is translated as CAWSRRGLRNEQFF.

CDR3 protein: CASSTDRYVSYEQYF. The CDR3 region has the DNA TGTGCCAGCAGTACGGACAGGTACGTCTCCTACGAGCAGTACTTC. This chain uses TRBV6-2 or TRBV6-3 with TRBJ2-7; 7 positions agree with TRBD1. Losses at the gene ends were 5 bases for V and 0 bases for J; bases not matched to a gene: 7. Germline CDR1 MNHEY, CDR2 SVGEGT. The length of the CDR3 is 15 residues.